The 10 T cell receptor beta chains given below trace back to one sample, sequenced in a study of T cells in Graves' hyperthyroidism and ophthalmopathy. Amplification yielded TCR beta CDR3 regions, with RNA transcripts as the source. TCR CDR3 regions were first amplified by RT-PCR with HTBI primers. TCRdb called the multiplex PCR reads again in MiXCR, with one record for every CDR3 protein. This sample has around 660,000 distinct CDR3 sequences; 45% occur once, and the top ten carry about 7%. Sequenced: peripheral blood or thyroid tissue (not recorded which). The receptors shown here come from an adult man with Graves' disease, either hyperthyroidism or ophthalmopathy (not recorded which).

The chain is built from TRBV7-8 and TRBJ1-2; the D gene is possibly TRBD1 (6 bases). Trimming left V 6 bases short and J 4 bases short, with 21 bases between. From germline, CDR1 is SGHVS and CDR2 FQNEAQ. The CDR3 covers 16 residues. The CDR3: CASRDPNRVGGYGYTF. The CDR3 nucleotides read TGTGCCAGCAGAGACCCTAACAGGGTAGGAGGCTATGGCTACACCTTC.

The chain is built from TRBV29-1 and TRBJ1-2, with 7 bases fitting TRBD1. The length of the CDR3 is 13 residues. Germline lookup yields CDR1 SQVTM and CDR2 ANQGSEA. Losses at the gene ends were 6 bases for V and 3 bases for J; bases not matched to a gene: 7. CDR3 in DNA: TGCAGCGTAGCCCTCACAGGGGACTATGGCTACACCTTC. Protein: CSVALTGDYGYTF.

In its sample, this clonotype was seen many times. The V and J genes are TRBV20-1 and TRBJ2-5; 11 nucleotides align to TRBD2. CDR1 and CDR2 from the germline V gene are DFQATT and SNEGSKA (reference sequence). The junction had 9 bases not matched to a gene; V was cut back by 3 bases and J by 9 bases. The CDR3 runs to 14 residues. The CDR3 nucleotides are TGCAGTGCTAGGGGGACTAGCGGAGCACGGGCCCAGTACTTC. This codes for CSARGTSGARAQYF.

This chain links TRBV20-1 with TRBJ1-3; D is possibly TRBD1 (6 bases). The CDR3 is made up of 13 amino acids. The V gene lost 5 bases and the J gene lost 0 bases, with 8 bases spanning the gap. Germline CDR1 DFQATT, CDR2 SNEGSKA (reference sequence). CDR3 coding DNA: TGCAGTGCTTCCAGGGGCTCTGGAAACACCATATATTTT. Amino acids: CSASRGSGNTIYF.

At least ten counts were recorded for this clonotype. V and J are TRBV20-1 and TRBJ1-3; possibly TRBD1 for D (5 bases). The CDR3 is 11 residues long. The V and J ends lost 6 bases and 12 bases respectively, with 15 bases between them. Germline assignment: CDR1 DFQATT and CDR2 SNEGSKA (reference sequence). CDR3 in DNA: TGCAGTGCAACCCAGGGTTACGACATATATTTT. It codes for CSATQGYDIYF.

In its sample, this clonotype was seen a few times. The chain joins TRBV12-3 or TRBV12-4 to TRBJ2-7; 7 bases fit TRBD2. Trimming at V came to 2 bases and at J to 5 bases, leaving 6 bases not matched to a gene. The CDR3 sequence is 14 residues long. The CDR3 protein is CASSLRGVTHEQYF. CDR3 DNA: TGTGCCAGCAGTTTACGGGGGGTTACCCACGAGCAGTACTTC.

The chain joins TRBV10-2 to TRBJ1-6; 7 positions agree with TRBD1. Germline CDR1 reads WSHSY; CDR2 reads SAAADI. The CDR3 runs 14 residues. The V gene end was trimmed by 4 bases and the J gene end by 8 bases; junction bases not matched to a gene: 5. The CDR3 is CASSAGGLHSPLHF. DNA of the CDR3: TGCGCCAGCAGTGCAGGGGGACTACATTCACCCCTCCACTTT.

In regard to this clonotype: A much larger clone differs by one base, so this may be a read error. V gene TRBV2 combines with J gene TRBJ1-1, with D perhaps TRBD1 (5 bases). The CDR3 extends over 14 amino acids. Germline CDR1 SNHLY, CDR2 FYNNEI. V lost 8 bases and J lost 4, with 17 bases in between. The DNA for the CDR3 is TGTGCCAGCGGGGGGGACGGTAGGAGCACTGAAGCTTTCTTT. The encoded protein is CASGGDGRSTEAFF. The complete variable domain, with remaining parts taken from reference TRBV2 and TRBJ1-1, reads EPEVTQTPSHQVTQMGQEVILRCVPISNHLYFYWYRQILGQKVEFLVSFYNNEISEKSEIFDDQFSVERPDGSNFTLKIRSTKLEDSAMYFCASGGDGRSTEAFFGQGTRLTVV.

The rearrangement uses TRBV7-9 and TRBJ2-7, with 8 bases aligning to TRBD1. Germline CDR1 and CDR2: SEHNR and FQNEAQ (reference sequence). The CDR3 loop spans 16 amino acids. The V gene end was trimmed by 4 bases and the J gene end by 2 bases; junction bases not matched to a gene: 10. CDR3 region: CASSSRQGPPPYEQYF. DNA of the CDR3: TGTGCCAGCAGCTCGCGACAGGGGCCACCCCCCTACGAGCAGTACTTC.

This clonotype was picked up many times. J is TRBJ2-2 and V is TRBV29-1; no firm D call. This CDR3 region has 13 residues. From germline, CDR1 is SQVTM and CDR2 ANQGSEA. V was shortened by 6 bases and J by 0 bases, with 8 bases between the two germline ends. This chain's CDR3 is CSVQRSNTGELFF. As DNA, the CDR3 is TGCAGCGTCCAACGGTCGAACACCGGGGAGCTGTTTTTT.